The source of this T cell receptor beta chain is a study of blood T cell repertoires in COVID-19. Study background: Acute and convalescent COVID-19 specimens originated in the United States, Italy and Spain. The cDNA or gDNA used as material had been derived from T cells, B-cell-depleted T cells, or PBMCs.

From germline, CDR1 is MDHEN and CDR2 SYDVKM. This CDR3 spans 14 amino acids. Trimming removed 5 bases at V and 3 bases at J, with 14 bases between. As originally analysed: By means of reference gene primer amplification, nucleated cell counts were estimated. The table came from immunoSEQ multiplex PCR; TCRdb's copy has only in-frame clones and leaves some out. The D gene and trimming were derived from the DNA, and the V and J assignments and clone size from that table. This sample has about 330,000 clones, with 83% found just once. Sequencing was carried out using peripheral blood. This clonotype was obtained from a woman aged 45-65 years with acute or convalescent COVID-19. This chain uses TRBV28 with TRBJ2-7, with D uncertain. The CDR3 coding sequence is TGTGCCAGCAGTCCGGCGGCTACCCGCTACGAGCAGTACTTC. Its translation is CASSPAATRYEQYF.